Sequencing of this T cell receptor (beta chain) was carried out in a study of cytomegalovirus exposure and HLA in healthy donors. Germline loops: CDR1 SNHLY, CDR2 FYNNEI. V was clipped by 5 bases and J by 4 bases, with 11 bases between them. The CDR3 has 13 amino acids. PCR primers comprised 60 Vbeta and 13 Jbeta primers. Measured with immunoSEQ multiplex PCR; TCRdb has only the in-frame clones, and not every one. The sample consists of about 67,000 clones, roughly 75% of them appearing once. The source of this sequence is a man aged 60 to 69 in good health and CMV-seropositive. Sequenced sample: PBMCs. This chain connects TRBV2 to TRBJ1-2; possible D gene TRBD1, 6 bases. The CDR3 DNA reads TGTGCCAGCAGTACAGGGCTCTCCTATGGCTACACCTTC. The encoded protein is CASSTGLSYGYTF. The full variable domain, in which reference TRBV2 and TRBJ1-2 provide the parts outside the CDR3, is EPEVTQTPSHQVTQMGQEVILRCVPISNHLYFYWYRQILGQKVEFLVSFYNNEISEKSEIFDDQFSVERPDGSNFTLKIRSTKLEDSAMYFCASSTGLSYGYTFGSGTRLTVV.